These 22 T cell receptor beta chains came from one sample sequenced in a study of blood T cells in healthy people across ages. Primers used in a second PCR of about 6 to 11 cycles were a sample-barcoded 5' primer and a J-beta primer mix. A single record per CDR3 protein comes from TCRdb applying MiXCR to the 5' RACE reads. The sample consists of fewer than 800,000 distinct CDR3 sequences, 20% to 30% of them appearing once. This sample was shared with a second study, whose subject was T cells of mothers and their children.

Input material: blood. The origin of the receptors is a boy between 5 and 17 years old in good health.

This clonotype was seen a few times. The CDR3 here is CASSRIKQGGEQYF. CDR3 bases: TGTGCCAGCAGTCGAATCAAACAGGGTGGCGAGCAGTACTTC. The rearrangement links TRBV3-1 to TRBJ2-7; TRBD1 might be the D (6 bases). Trimming removed 6 bases at V and 6 bases at J, with 18 bases between. This CDR3 comprises 14 residues. Germline loops: CDR1 LGHDT, CDR2 YNNKEL (reference sequence).

The rearrangement joins TRBV6-2 or TRBV6-3 to TRBJ2-5, with 8 positions matching TRBD2. The J call is doubtful: the DNA matches TRBJ2-7 better. Germline lookup yields CDR1 MNHEY and CDR2 SVGEGT. The CDR3 covers 13 residues. The CDR3 bases are TGTGCCTGCGAACTAGCGGACTCCTACGAGCAGTACTTC. Residues: CACELADSYEQYF.

This clonotype was recorded at least ten times. CDR3 DNA sequence: TGTGCCAGCGGGACAGGGGAGACCCAGTACTTC. It encodes CASGTGETQYF. The chain carries TRBV6-6 and TRBJ2-5, with 9 bases matching TRBD1. The germline CDR1 and CDR2 sequences are MNHNY and SVGAGI (reference sequence). The CDR3 loop spans 11 amino acids. V trimming: 8 bases; J trimming: 5 bases; junction bases outside the gene matches: 0.

This clonotype has only a few counts. At one boundary the junction diverges from the germline segment, which might be a read error. The rearrangement joins TRBV7-9 to TRBJ2-5; D gene unclear. The CDR3 extends over 11 amino acids. The germline gives CDR1 SEHNR, CDR2 FQNEAQ (reference sequence). CDR3 in DNA: TGTGCCAGCAGCTTAGAAGGCCTTACCCGATTC. Residues: CASSLEGLTRF.

Turning to this clonotype: No conserved phenylalanine or tryptophan ends this CDR3, so it is likely a read error. This chain links TRBV5-1 with TRBJ2-7; TRBD2 matches at 9 bases. The DNA end is more similar to TRBJ2-1, so the J call may be wrong. The CDR3 covers 18 residues. From germline, CDR1 is SGHRS and CDR2 YFSETQ. The CDR3 region is CANSLGGAPSGVLNEQFL. The CDR3 bases are TGCGCCAACAGCTTGGGCGGGGCCCCTAGCGGGGTCCTCAATGAGCAGTTCCTC.

This clonotype came up a few times. The chain employs TRBV29-1 and TRBJ1-1; D remains unclear. Deletions cut 3 bases from V and 3 bases from J, with 8 bases between. The CDR3 has 12 residues. Germline V gene sequence: CDR1 SQVTM, CDR2 ANQGSEA. The CDR3 sequence is CSVEIPDTEAFF. DNA of the CDR3: TGCAGCGTTGAGATCCCAGACACTGAAGCTTTCTTT.

This rearrangement joins TRBV18 to TRBJ1-1, with D perhaps matching TRBD1 (5 bases). V was trimmed by 2 bases and J by 8 bases, leaving 9 bases between them. The germline V gene encodes CDR1 KGHSH and CDR2 LQKENI. The CDR3 runs to 12 residues. CDR3 in amino acids: CASSPGTKEAFF. DNA for the CDR3: TGTGCCAGCTCACCAGGGACGAAGGAAGCTTTCTTT.

The V call is TRBV7-8, the J call TRBJ2-5, with 9 positions matching TRBD2. The J call is doubtful: the DNA matches TRBJ2-1 better. This CDR3 is 16 amino acids long. Germline assignment: CDR1 SGHVS and CDR2 FQNEAQ. The CDR3 region has the DNA TGTGCCAGCAGCTTACAGACTAGCGGTTATAATAATGAGCAGTTCTTC. It translates to CASSLQTSGYNNEQFF.

This clonotype turned up a few times. The chain combines TRBV29-1 with TRBJ1-4, with 7 bases fitting TRBD1. CDR1 and CDR2 (germline): SQVTM, ANQGSEA. CDR3 length equals 12 residues. CDR3: CSGCTGDEKLFF. For the CDR3, the DNA is TGCAGTGGGTGCACAGGGGATGAAAAACTGTTTTTT.

This clonotype was found a few times. The chain employs TRBV7-6 and TRBJ2-5; possible D gene TRBD2, 6 bases. The J call is uncertain, as TRBJ2-7 better fits the DNA end. Germline lookup yields CDR1 SGHVS and CDR2 FNYEAQ. The CDR3 length is 13 residues. CDR3 sequence (DNA): TGTGCCAGCAGCCGAGACTGGAGGGGCGAGCAGTACTTC. Protein sequence: CASSRDWRGEQYF.

The V call is TRBV7-9, the J call TRBJ2-1; 15 positions match TRBD2. V shed 4 bases and J 5 bases; nucleotides not matched to a gene: 3. The CDR3 is 16 amino acids. Germline V gene sequence: CDR1 SEHNR, CDR2 FQNEAQ (reference sequence). CDR3 nucleotide sequence: TGTGCCAGCAGCTCGTGGACTAGCGGGAGGGACAATGAGCAGTTCTTC. As protein: CASSSWTSGRDNEQFF.

The sample holds many counts of this clonotype. An end of the junction does not agree with germline; a read error may underlie this. The genes are TRBV4-2 and TRBJ1-2; TRBD1 is a possible D gene (5 bases). The CDR3 consists of 13 residues. The germline CDR1 and CDR2 sequences are LGHNA and YNFKEQ. The DNA of the CDR3 is TGCGCCAGCAGCCAGGAGGGGAACTATGGCTACACCTTC. This gives the protein CASSQEGNYGYTF.

This clonotype was picked up a small number of times. The rearrangement links TRBV20-1 to TRBJ2-1; 8 bases are shared with TRBD2. The J call may be incorrect, as the DNA end agrees better with TRBJ2-7. This CDR3 comprises 15 residues. Per the germline V gene, CDR1 is DFQATT and CDR2 is SNEGSKA (reference sequence). CDR3 sequence (DNA): TGCAGTGCTCAATGGGTTTTGCGGGGGGCAAGTGAGCAGTACTTC. As protein: CSAQWVLRGASEQYF.

This clonotype is labeled medium-sized. V gene TRBV4-1 combines with J gene TRBJ2-7; possible D gene TRBD1, 5 bases. From germline, CDR1 is MGHRA and CDR2 YSYEKL. The CDR3 covers 14 residues. V lost 1 base and J 2 bases, leaving 9 bases between the germline ends. The CDR3 DNA sequence: TGCGCCAGCAGCCAAGTGGCAGGGCCCTACGAGCAGTACTTC. As protein: CASSQVAGPYEQYF.

J is TRBJ2-5 and V is TRBV20-1; TRBD2 matches at 7 bases. Germline V lookup: CDR1 DFQATT, CDR2 SNEGSKA (reference sequence). This CDR3 spans 13 amino acids. Losses at the gene ends were 5 bases for V and 3 bases for J; bases not matched to a gene: 6. The CDR3 sequence: CSAGGGGEETQYF. The DNA of the CDR3 is TGCAGTGCTGGGGGGGGAGGAGAAGAGACCCAGTACTTC.

The rearrangement links TRBV7-2 to TRBJ1-4, with D unclear. Trimming removed 4 bases from V and 0 bases from J, with 9 bases in between. Germline assignment: CDR1 SGHTA and CDR2 FQGNSA. The CDR3 runs to 15 residues. For the CDR3, the DNA is TGTGCCAGCAGCTACTACCTGGCAACTAATGAAAAACTGTTTTTT. Translation: CASSYYLATNEKLFF.

The chain uses TRBV25-1 and TRBJ2-1; TRBD2 matches 9 bases. Germline CDR1 and CDR2: MGHDK and SYGVNS. Losses at the gene ends were 1 base for V and 9 bases for J; bases not matched to a gene: 7. The CDR3 consists of 15 residues. Here the CDR3 reads CASSESSGRWIEQFF. CDR3 DNA sequence: TGTGCCAGCAGTGAATCCAGCGGGAGGTGGATTGAGCAGTTCTTC.

The V gene is TRBV7-8, the J gene TRBJ2-7, with D perhaps matching TRBD1 or TRBD2 (6 bases each). Between the trimmed V and J ends, which lost 10 bases and 4 bases, there was a span of 20 bases. There are 14 residues in the CDR3. Germline V gene data show CDR1 as SGHVS and CDR2 as FQNEAQ. The CDR3 DNA sequence: TGTGCCAACCAACTCCTGGGGGGCTCTTACGAGCAGTACTTC. Translating gives CANQLLGGSYEQYF.

This clonotype showed up just a few times. J is TRBJ1-6 and V is TRBV27; D call uncertain. V was shortened by 5 bases and J by 3 bases, with 5 bases between the two germline ends. Germline V gives CDR1 MNHEY, CDR2 SMNVEV (reference sequence). The CDR3 sequence is 13 residues long. CDR3 sequence reads: CASSRGYNSPLHF. CDR3 nucleotides: TGTGCCAGCAGTCGGGGCTATAATTCACCCCTCCACTTT.

This clonotype was recorded a few times. This chain connects TRBV20-1 to TRBJ2-7, with D perhaps matching TRBD1 (6 bases). V was cut by 1 base and J by 9 bases, with 22 bases left in between. Germline V gives CDR1 DFQATT, CDR2 SNEGSKA (reference sequence). This CDR3 is built from 15 residues. CDR3: CSARGGRDTYSGQYF. CDR3 DNA sequence: TGCAGTGCTAGAGGTGGCCGGGACACTTACTCTGGGCAGTACTTC.

The chain couples TRBV5-6 to TRBJ2-7; D could derive from TRBD1 or TRBD2 (5 bases each). The CDR3 runs to 15 residues. Germline CDR1 SGHDT, CDR2 YYEEEE. The V and J ends lost 3 bases and 1 base respectively, with 14 bases between them. The CDR3 spells CASSSGLGKSYEQYF. The CDR3 DNA is TGTGCCAGCAGCTCGGGGCTAGGGAAATCCTACGAGCAGTACTTC.

This clonotype was seen repeatedly, ten times or more. J is TRBJ2-5 and V is TRBV9; 8 nucleotides match TRBD1. The CDR3 loop spans 14 amino acids. The V gene end was trimmed by 4 bases and the J gene end by 5 bases; junction bases not matched to a gene: 7. Germline values: CDR1 SGDLS, CDR2 YYNGEE. In nucleotides, the CDR3 is TGTGCCAGCAGCTCCCAGGGGGCAGGGGAGACCCAGTACTTC. It encodes CASSSQGAGETQYF.